The clone carrying this T cell receptor beta chain was seen only a few times. What it binds is not known. The junction does not match germline at one end; this may be a read error. The authors built TCR beta libraries using iRepertoire HTBI primers and Arm-PCR of CDR3 regions. TCRdb independently ran MiXCR on the multiplex PCR reads; one entry per CDR3 protein. This sample has about 660,000 distinct CDR3 sequences, with roughly 30% found just once. The data were taken from a study of regulatory T cells in long-lasting Graves disease. Findings of the study overall: With 2,500 to 3,500 shared public clonotypes, persistent patients exceeded new patients, who shared approximately 880. Newly diagnosed patients had higher TCR diversity than persistent Graves' patients did.

Stated time point: persistent/refractory GD, antithyroid drugs over 5 years with positive TRAb. Construction of the TCR library relied on RNA isolated from PBMCs. This CDR3 is 16 amino acids long. Germline loops: CDR1 SGDLS, CDR2 YYNGEE. J is TRBJ2-5 and V is TRBV9; D might be TRBD1 (6 bases). The TCR was taken from a female donor with Graves disease. The material sequenced was peripheral blood mononuclear cells (PBMCs), taken when the disease was refractory, from a patient treated with antithyroid drugs. As DNA, the CDR3 is TGTGCCAGCAGCTTTAGGCAGTGGACAGACCAAGAGGCCCAGTACTTC. It is translated as CASSFRQWTDQEAQYF. Based on the CDR3 plus reference TRBV9 and TRBJ2-5, the full variable domain is DSGVTQTPKHLITATGQRVTLRCSPRSGDLSVYWYQQSLDQGLQFLIQYYNGEERAKGNILERFSAQQFPDLHSELNLSSLELGDSALYFCASSFRQWTDQEAQYFGPGTRLLVL.